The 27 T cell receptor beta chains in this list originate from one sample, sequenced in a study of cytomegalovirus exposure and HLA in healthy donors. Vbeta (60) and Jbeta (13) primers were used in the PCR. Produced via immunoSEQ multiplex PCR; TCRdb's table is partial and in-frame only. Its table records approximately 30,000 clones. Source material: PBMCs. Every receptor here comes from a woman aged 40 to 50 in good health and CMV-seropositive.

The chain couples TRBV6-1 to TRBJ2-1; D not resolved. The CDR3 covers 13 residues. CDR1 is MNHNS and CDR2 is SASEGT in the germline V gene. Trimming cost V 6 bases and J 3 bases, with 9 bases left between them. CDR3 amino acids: CASSPTNYNEQFF. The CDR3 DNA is TGTGCCAGCAGCCCCACTAACTACAATGAGCAGTTCTTC.

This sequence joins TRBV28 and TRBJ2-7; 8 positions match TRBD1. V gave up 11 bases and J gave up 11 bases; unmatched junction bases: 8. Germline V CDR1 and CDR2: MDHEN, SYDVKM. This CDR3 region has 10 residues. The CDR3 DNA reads TGTGCCGTGACAGGGGACCCAGAGTACTTC. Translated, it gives CAVTGDPEYF.

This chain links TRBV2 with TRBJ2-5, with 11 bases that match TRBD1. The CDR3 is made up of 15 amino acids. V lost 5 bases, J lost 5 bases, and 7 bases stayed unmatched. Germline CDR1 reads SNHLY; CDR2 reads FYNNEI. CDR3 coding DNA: TGTGCCAGCAGTCCAGCCGGGACAGGGGGGGAGACCCAGTACTTC. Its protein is CASSPAGTGGETQYF. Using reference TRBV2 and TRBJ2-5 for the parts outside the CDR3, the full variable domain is EPEVTQTPSHQVTQMGQEVILRCVPISNHLYFYWYRQILGQKVEFLVSFYNNEISEKSEIFDDQFSVERPDGSNFTLKIRSTKLEDSAMYFCASSPAGTGGETQYFGPGTRLLVL.

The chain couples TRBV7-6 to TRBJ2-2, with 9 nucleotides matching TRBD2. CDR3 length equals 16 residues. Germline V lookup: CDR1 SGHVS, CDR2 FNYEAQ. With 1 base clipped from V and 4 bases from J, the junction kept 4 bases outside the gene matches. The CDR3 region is CASSLETSGPTGELFF. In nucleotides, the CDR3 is TGTGCCAGCAGCTTAGAGACTAGCGGTCCCACCGGGGAGCTGTTTTTT.

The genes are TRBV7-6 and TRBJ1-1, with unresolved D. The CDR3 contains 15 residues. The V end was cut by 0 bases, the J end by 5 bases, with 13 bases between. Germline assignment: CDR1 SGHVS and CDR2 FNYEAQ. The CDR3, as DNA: TGTGCCAGCAGCTTAGCGCTGGGAGAAGGGACTGAAGCTTTCTTT. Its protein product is CASSLALGEGTEAFF.

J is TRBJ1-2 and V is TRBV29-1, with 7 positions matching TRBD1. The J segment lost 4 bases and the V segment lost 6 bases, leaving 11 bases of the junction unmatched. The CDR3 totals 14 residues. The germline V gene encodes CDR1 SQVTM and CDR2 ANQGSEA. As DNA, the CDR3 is TGCAGCGTACTACCAGGACAGGAAATCTATGGCTACACCTTC. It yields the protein CSVLPGQEIYGYTF.

The CDR3 bases are TGCAGCGGCGGACAGGGAGGGAGGGCTTTCTTT. Encoded protein: CSGGQGGRAFF. The genes are TRBV29-1 and TRBJ1-1, with 8 bases matching TRBD1. Trimming cost V 7 bases and J 11 bases; bases outside gene matches: 9. This CDR3 contains 11 residues. The V gene's germline CDR1 is SQVTM and CDR2 ANQGSEA.

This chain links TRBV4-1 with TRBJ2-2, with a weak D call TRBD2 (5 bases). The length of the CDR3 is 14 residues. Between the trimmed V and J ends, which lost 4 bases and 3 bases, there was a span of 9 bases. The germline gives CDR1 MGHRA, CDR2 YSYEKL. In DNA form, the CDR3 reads TGCGCCAGCAGCCGGGAAGCGGACACCGGGGAGCTGTTTTTT. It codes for CASSREADTGELFF.

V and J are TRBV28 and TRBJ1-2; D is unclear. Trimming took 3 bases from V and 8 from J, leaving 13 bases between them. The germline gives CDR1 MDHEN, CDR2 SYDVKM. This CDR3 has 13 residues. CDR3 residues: CASSFRSARGYTF. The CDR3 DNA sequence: TGTGCCAGCAGTTTCCGATCCGCTCGGGGCTACACCTTC.

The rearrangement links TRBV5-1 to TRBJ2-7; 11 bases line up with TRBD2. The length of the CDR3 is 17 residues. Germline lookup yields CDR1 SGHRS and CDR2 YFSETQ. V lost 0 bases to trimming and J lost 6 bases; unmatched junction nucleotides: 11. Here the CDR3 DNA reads TGCGCCAGCAGCTTGGGACTAGCGGGACCTAGACCCTTCGAGCAGTACTTC. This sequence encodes CASSLGLAGPRPFEQYF.

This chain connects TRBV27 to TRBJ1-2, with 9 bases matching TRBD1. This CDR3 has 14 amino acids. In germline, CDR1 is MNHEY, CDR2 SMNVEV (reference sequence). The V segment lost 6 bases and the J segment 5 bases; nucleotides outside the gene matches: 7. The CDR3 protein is CASSAGQGWYGYTF. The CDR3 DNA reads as TGTGCCAGCAGCGCAGGACAGGGGTGGTATGGCTACACCTTC.

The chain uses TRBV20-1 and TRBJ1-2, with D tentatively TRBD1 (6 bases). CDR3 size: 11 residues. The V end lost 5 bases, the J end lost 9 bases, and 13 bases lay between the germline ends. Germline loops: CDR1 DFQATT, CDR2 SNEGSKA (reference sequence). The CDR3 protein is CSAYRTASYTF. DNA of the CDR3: TGCAGTGCTTACCGGACAGCCAGCTACACCTTC.

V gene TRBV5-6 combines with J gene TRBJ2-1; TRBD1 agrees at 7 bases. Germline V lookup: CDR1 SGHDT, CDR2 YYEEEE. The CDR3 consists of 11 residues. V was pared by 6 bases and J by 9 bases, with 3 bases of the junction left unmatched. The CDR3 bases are TGTGCCAGCACTTCAGGGGGTGAGCAGTTCTTC. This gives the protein CASTSGGEQFF.

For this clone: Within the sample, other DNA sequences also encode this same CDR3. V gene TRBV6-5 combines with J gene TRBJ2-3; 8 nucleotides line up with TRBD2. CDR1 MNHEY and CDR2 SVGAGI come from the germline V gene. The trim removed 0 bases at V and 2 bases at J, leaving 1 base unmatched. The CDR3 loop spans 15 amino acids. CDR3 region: CASSYSAGATDTQYF. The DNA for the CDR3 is TGTGCCAGCAGTTACTCAGCGGGAGCCACAGATACGCAGTATTTT.

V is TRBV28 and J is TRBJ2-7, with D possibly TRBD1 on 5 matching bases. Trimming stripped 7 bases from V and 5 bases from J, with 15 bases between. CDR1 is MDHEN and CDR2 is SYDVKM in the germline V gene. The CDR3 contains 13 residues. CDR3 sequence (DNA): TGTGCCAGCAAGCTCCAGGGTGTCAACGAGCAGTACTTC. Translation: CASKLQGVNEQYF.

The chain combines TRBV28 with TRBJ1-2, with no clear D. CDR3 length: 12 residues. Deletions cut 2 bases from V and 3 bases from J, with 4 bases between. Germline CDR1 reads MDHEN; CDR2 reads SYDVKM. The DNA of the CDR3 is TGTGCCAGCAGTTTAGGCCACTATGGCTACACCTTC. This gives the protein CASSLGHYGYTF.

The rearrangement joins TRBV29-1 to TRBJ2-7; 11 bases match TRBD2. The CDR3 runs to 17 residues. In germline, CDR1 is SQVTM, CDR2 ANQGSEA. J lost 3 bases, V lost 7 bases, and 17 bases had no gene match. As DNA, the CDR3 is TGCAGCGCCTTCGGACAGGGGATTGGACTAGCGGGCTACGAGCAGTACTTC. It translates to CSAFGQGIGLAGYEQYF.

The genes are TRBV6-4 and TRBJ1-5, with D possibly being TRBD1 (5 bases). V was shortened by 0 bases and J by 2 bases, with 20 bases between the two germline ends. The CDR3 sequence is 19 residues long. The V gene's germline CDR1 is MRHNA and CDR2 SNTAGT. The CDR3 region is CASSDSRRDVRKGNQPQHF. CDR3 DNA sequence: TGTGCCAGCAGTGACTCGCGCAGGGATGTAAGAAAGGGCAATCAGCCCCAGCATTTT.

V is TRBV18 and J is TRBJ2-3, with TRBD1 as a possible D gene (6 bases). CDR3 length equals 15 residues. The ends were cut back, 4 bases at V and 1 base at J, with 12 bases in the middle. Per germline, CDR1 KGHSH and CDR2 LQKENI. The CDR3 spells CASSLLGQRTDTQYF. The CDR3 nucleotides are TGTGCCAGCTCACTCCTGGGACAACGCACAGATACGCAGTATTTT.

CDR3 coding DNA: TGCGCCAGCAGCGACATAGCGGGAGCGGATGAGCAGTTCTTC. This translates into CASSDIAGADEQFF. V is TRBV5-1 and J is TRBJ2-1; 9 bases are shared with TRBD2. Germline CDR1 and CDR2: SGHRS and YFSETQ. The CDR3 runs 14 residues. The trim removed 4 bases at V and 8 bases at J, leaving 7 bases unmatched.

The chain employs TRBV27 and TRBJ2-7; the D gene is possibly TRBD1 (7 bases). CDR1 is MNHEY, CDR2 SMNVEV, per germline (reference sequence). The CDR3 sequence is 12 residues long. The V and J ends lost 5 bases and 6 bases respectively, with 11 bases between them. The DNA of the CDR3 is TGTGCCAGCAGTCCCCAGGGGGGCGAGCAGTACTTC. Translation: CASSPQGGEQYF.

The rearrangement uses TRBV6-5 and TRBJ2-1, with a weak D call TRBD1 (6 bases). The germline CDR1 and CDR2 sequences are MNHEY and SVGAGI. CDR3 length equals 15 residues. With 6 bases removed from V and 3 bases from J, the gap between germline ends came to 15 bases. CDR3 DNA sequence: TGTGCCAGCAGCCCTCAGGGGTTCAGCTACAATGAGCAGTTCTTC. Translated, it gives CASSPQGFSYNEQFF.

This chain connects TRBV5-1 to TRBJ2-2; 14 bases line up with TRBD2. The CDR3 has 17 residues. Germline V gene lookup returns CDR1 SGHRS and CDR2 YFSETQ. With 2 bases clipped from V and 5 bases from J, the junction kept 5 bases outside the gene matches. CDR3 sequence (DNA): TGCGCCAGCAGCTTCGGACTAGCGGGAGGTTGGACCGGGGAGCTGTTTTTT. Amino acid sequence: CASSFGLAGGWTGELFF.

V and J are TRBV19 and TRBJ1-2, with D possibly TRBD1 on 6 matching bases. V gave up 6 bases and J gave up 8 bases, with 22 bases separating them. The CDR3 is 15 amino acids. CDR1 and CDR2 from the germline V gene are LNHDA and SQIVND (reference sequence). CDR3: CASRVEKGVTEGYTF. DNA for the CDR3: TGTGCCAGTAGGGTTGAGAAGGGGGTAACGGAAGGCTACACCTTC.

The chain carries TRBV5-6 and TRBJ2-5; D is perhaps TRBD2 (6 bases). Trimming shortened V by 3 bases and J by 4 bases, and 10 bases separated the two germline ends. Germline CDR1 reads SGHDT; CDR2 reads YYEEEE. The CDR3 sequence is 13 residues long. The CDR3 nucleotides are TGTGCCAGCAGCTGGGGGGAAGGAGAGACCCAGTACTTC. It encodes CASSWGEGETQYF. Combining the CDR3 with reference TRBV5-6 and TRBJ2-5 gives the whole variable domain DAGVTQSPTHLIKTRGQQVTLRCSPKSGHDTVSWYQQALGQGPQFIFQYYEEEERQRGNFPDRFSGHQFPNYSSELNVNALLLGDSALYLCASSWGEGETQYFGPGTRLLVL.

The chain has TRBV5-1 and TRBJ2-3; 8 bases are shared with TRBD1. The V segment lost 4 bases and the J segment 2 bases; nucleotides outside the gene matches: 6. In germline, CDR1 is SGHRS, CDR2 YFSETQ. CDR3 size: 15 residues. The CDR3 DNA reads TGCGCCAGCAGCCCAGGACAGGGAGACACAGATACGCAGTATTTT. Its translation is CASSPGQGDTDTQYF.

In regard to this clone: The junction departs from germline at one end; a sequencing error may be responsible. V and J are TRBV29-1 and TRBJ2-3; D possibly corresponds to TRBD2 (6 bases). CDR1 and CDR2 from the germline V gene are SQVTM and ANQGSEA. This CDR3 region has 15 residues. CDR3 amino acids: CSVEDRQGGTDKQYF. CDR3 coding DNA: TGCAGCGTTGAAGATCGTCAGGGAGGCACAGATAAGCAGTATTTT.